This T cell receptor (beta chain) was identified during a study of blood T cell repertoires in COVID-19. Background on the study: Samples taken during acute and convalescent COVID-19 were collected in the United States, Italy and Spain. PBMCs, B-cell-depleted T cells, or T cells were the source of the cDNA or gDNA that made up the material.

The participants were between roughly 18 and 100 years old and came from 24 US areas. Under the authors' procedure: How many nucleated cells were present was estimated from reference gene primer amplification. Assay: immunoSEQ multiplex PCR; the TCRdb copy retains only in-frame clones and omits some. V and J calls and clone size follow that table, whereas D and trimming were derived from the DNA. The sample includes 450,000 to 600,000 clones, roughly 90% of them seen just once. The sequencing sample was made of PBMCs or T cells enriched from blood (not recorded which). The clonotype comes from a young woman who had recovered from COVID-19.

The CDR3: CASSVDQTANYGYTF. CDR3 nucleotide sequence: TGTGCCAGCAGCGTAGATCAGACAGCCAACTATGGCTACACCTTC. V is TRBV9 and J is TRBJ1-2; D is possibly TRBD1 (5 bases). With 0 bases removed from V and 2 bases from J, the gap between germline ends came to 11 bases. This CDR3 is built from 15 residues. Germline V gene sequence: CDR1 SGDLS, CDR2 YYNGEE.